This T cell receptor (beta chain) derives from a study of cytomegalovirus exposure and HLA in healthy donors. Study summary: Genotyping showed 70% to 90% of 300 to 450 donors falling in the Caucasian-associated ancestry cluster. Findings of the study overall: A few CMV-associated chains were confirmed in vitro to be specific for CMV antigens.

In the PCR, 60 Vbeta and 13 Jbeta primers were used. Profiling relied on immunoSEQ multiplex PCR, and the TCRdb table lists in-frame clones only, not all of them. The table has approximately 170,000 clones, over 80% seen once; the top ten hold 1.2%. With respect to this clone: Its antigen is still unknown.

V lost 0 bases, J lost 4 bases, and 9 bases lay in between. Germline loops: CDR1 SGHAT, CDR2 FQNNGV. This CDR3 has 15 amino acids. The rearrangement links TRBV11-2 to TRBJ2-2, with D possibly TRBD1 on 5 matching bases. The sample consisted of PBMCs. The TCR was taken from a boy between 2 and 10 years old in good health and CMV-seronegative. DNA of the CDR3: TGTGCCAGCAGCTTAGAAGGGGCGCGCACCGGGGAGCTGTTTTTT. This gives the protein CASSLEGARTGELFF.